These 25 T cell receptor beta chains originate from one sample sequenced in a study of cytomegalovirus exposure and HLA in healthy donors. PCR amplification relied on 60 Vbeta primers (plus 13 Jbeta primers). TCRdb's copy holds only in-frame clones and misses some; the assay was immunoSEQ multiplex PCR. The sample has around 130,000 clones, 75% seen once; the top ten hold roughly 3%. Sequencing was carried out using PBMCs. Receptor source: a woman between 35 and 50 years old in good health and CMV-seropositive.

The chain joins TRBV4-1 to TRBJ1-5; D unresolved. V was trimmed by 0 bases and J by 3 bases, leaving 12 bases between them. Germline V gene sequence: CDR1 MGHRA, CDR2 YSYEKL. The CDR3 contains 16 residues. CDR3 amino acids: CASSQEEGGHNQPQHF. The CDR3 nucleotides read TGCGCCAGCAGCCAAGAAGAGGGTGGCCACAATCAGCCCCAGCATTTT.

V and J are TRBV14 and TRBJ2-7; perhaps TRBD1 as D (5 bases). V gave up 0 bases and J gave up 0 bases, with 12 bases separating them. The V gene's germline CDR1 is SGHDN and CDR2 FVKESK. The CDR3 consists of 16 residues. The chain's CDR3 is CASSQEPGLRSYEQYF. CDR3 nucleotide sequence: TGTGCCAGCAGCCAAGAACCAGGGCTTCGCTCCTACGAGCAGTACTTC.

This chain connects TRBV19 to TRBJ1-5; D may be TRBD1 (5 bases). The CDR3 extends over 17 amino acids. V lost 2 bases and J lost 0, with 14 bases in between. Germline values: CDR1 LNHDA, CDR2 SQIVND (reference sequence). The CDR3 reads CASSITGLQVSNQPQHF. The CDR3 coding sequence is TGTGCCAGTAGTATAACGGGACTCCAGGTTAGCAATCAGCCCCAGCATTTT.

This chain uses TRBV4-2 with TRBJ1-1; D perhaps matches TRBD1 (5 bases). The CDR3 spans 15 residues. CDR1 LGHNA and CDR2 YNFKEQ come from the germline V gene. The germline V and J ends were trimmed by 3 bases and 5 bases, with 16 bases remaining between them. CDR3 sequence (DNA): TGTGCCAGCAGCCACGCCCGGGGGTATTTGACTGAAGCTTTCTTT. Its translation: CASSHARGYLTEAFF.

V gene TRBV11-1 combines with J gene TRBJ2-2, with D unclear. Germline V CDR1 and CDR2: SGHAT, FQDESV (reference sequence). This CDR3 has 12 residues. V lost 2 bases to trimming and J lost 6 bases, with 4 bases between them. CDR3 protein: CASSLSAGELFF. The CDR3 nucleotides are TGTGCCAGCAGCTTATCCGCCGGGGAGCTGTTTTTT.

The CDR3 DNA is TGTGCCAGCAGCTTAGCGCAGGGGACAGGGTATTTCATGGGGCCGGGAAACACCATATATTTT. Encoded protein: CASSLAQGTGYFMGPGNTIYF. The V and J genes are TRBV7-8 and TRBJ1-3; 9 bases fit TRBD1. The CDR3 loop spans 21 amino acids. The V segment lost 0 bases and the J segment 4 bases; nucleotides outside the gene matches: 19. Germline loops: CDR1 SGHVS, CDR2 FQNEAQ.

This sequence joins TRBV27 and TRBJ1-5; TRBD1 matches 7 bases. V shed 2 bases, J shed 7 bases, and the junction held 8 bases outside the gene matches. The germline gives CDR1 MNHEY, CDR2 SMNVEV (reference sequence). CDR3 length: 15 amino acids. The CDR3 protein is CASSLGVTGEQPQHF. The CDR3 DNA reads TGTGCCAGCAGTTTAGGGGTAACAGGGGAGCAGCCCCAGCATTTT.

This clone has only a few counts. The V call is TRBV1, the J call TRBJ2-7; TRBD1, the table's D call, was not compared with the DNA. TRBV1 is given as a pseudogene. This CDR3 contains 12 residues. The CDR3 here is CTSSLPSGEQYF. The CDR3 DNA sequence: TGCACCAGCAGCCTCCCTTCAGGCGAGCAGTACTTC.

CDR3 loop: CASSLAGDGTEAFF. CDR3 DNA sequence: TGCGCCAGCAGCTTGGCAGGGGATGGGACTGAAGCTTTCTTT. J is TRBJ1-1 and V is TRBV5-1; perhaps TRBD1 as D (6 bases). CDR3 size: 14 residues. The ends were cut back, 0 bases at V and 5 bases at J, with 11 bases in the middle. CDR1 and CDR2 (germline): SGHRS, YFSETQ.

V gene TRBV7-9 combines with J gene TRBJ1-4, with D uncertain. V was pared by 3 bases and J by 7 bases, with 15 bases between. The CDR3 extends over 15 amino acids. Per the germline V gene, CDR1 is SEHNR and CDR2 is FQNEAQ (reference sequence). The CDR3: CASSLSEGTREKLFF. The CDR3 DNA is TGTGCCAGCAGCTTGTCGGAGGGAACTCGTGAAAAACTGTTTTTT.

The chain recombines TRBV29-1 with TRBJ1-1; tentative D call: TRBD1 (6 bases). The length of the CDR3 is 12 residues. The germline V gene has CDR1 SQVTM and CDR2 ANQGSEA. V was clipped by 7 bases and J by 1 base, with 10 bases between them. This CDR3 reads CSAEQGNTEAFF. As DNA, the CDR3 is TGCAGCGCGGAACAGGGGAACACTGAAGCTTTCTTT. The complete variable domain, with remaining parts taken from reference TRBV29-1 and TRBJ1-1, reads SAVISQKPSRDICQRGTSLTIQCQVDSQVTMMFWYRQQPGQSLTLIATANQGSEATYESGFVIDKFPISRPNLTFSTLTVSNMSPEDSSIYLCSAEQGNTEAFFGQGTRLTVV.

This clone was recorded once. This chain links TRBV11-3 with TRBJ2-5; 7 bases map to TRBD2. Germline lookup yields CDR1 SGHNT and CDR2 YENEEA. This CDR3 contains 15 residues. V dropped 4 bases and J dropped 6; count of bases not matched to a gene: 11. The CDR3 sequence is CASSSTMGEGKTQYF. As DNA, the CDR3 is TGTGCCAGCAGCTCCACCATGGGGGAGGGAAAGACCCAGTACTTC.

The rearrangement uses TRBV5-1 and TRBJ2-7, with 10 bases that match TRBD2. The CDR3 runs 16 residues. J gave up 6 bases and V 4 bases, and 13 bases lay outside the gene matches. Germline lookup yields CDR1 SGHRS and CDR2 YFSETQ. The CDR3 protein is CASSPRLGTSEFEQYF. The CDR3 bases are TGCGCCAGCAGCCCCCGGCTAGGGACTAGCGAATTCGAGCAGTACTTC.

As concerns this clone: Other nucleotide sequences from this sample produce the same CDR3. As DNA, the CDR3 is TGTGCCAGCAGCGTAGGCGGGGGTACACAAGAGACCCAGTACTTC. Protein product: CASSVGGGTQETQYF. The V and J genes are TRBV9 and TRBJ2-5; 7 bases are a match to TRBD2. V was clipped by 0 bases and J by 2 bases; unmatched bases: 4. The CDR3 covers 15 residues. The germline V gene encodes CDR1 SGDLS and CDR2 YYNGEE.

The chain's CDR3 is CASREFLIGTAFSSPLHF. The CDR3 nucleotides are TGTGCCAGCAGGGAATTCTTAATCGGGACAGCGTTTAGTTCACCCCTCCACTTT. V and J are TRBV2 and TRBJ1-6, with 7 nucleotides matching TRBD1. The length of the CDR3 is 18 residues. CDR1 and CDR2 from the germline V gene are SNHLY and FYNNEI. V lost 6 bases to trimming and J lost 9 bases; unmatched junction nucleotides: 20.

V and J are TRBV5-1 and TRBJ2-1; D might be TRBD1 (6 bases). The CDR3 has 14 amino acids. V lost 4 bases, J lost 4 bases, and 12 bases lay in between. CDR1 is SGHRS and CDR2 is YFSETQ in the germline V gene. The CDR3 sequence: CASSTGTSYNEQFF. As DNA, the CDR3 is TGCGCCAGCAGCACAGGGACAAGTTACAATGAGCAGTTCTTC.

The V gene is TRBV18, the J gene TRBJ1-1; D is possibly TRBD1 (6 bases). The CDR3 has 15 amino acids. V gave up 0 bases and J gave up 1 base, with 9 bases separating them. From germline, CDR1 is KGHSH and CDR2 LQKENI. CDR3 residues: CASSPPGQPNTEAFF. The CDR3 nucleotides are TGTGCCAGCTCACCACCGGGACAACCGAACACTGAAGCTTTCTTT.

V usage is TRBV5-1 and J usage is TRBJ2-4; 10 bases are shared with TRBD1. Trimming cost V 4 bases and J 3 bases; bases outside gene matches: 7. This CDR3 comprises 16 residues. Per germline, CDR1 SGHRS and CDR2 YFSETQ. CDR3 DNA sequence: TGCGCCAGCAGCGCGGGACAGGGGACGGTCAAAAACATTCAGTACTTC. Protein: CASSAGQGTVKNIQYF.

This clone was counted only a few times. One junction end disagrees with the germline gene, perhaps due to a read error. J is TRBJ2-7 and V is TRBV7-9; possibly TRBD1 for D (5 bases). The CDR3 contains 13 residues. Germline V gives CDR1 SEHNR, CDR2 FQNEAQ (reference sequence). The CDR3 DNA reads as TGTTCCAGCAGCAAGGACCCAAGGGGCGAGCAGTACTTC. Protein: CSSSKDPRGEQYF.

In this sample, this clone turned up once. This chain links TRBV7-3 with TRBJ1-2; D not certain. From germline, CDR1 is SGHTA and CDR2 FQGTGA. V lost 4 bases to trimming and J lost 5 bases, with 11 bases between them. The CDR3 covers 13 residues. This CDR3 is CASSSTTGYGYTF. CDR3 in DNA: TGTGCCAGCAGCTCTACGACTGGATATGGCTACACCTTC.

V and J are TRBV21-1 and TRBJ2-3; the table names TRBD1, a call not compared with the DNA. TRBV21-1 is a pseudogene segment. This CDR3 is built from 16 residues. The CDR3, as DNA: TGTGCCAGCAGCAAACCGAGTATACAGCGCACAGATACGCAGTATTTT. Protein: CASSKPSIQRTDTQYF.

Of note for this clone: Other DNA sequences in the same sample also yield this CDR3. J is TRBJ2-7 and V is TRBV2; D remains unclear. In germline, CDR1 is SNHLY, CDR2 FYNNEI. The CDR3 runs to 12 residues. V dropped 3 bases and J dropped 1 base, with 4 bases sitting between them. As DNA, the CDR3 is TGTGCCAGCAGTGAGCAGTCCTACGAGCAGTACTTC. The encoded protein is CASSEQSYEQYF. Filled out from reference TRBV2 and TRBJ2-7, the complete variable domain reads EPEVTQTPSHQVTQMGQEVILRCVPISNHLYFYWYRQILGQKVEFLVSFYNNEISEKSEIFDDQFSVERPDGSNFTLKIRSTKLEDSAMYFCASSEQSYEQYFGPGTRLTVT.

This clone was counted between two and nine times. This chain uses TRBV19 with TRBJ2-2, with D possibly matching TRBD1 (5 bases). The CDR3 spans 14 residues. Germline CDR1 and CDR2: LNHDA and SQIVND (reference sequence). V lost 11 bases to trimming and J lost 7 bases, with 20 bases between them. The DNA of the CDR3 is TGTGCCGGATCTCGTTCAGGGATGGGCGGGGAGCTGTTTTTT. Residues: CAGSRSGMGGELFF.

The CDR3 sequence: CASSPRSTGELFF. In DNA, the CDR3 is TGTGCCAGCAGCCCAAGGAGCACCGGGGAGCTGTTTTTT. This chain joins TRBV5-4 and TRBJ2-2; D gene ambiguous. Trimming took off 4 bases at V and 4 bases at J, with 8 bases between the two ends. Germline CDR1 reads SGHNT; CDR2 reads YYREEE (reference sequence). The CDR3 extends over 13 amino acids.

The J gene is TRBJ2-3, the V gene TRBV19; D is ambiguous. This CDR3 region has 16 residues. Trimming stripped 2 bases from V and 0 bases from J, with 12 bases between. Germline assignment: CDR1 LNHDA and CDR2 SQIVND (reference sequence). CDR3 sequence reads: CASSILHSSSTDTQYF. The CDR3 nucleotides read TGTGCCAGTAGTATACTGCACAGCTCGAGCACAGATACGCAGTATTTT.